Listed below are T cell receptor beta chains from one sample, sequenced in a study of T cell repertoires in cytomegalovirus infection. TCRdb itself ran the reads through MiXCR, one entry per CDR3 protein. This table has more than 400,000 distinct CDR3 sequences, around 27% appearing once. Sequences were obtained from PBMCs. The receptors were sampled from a human donor in good health (CMV status not recorded). Some clones in this sample may be carry-over from other donors' samples. Each CDR3 is given with its conserved first and last residue.

TRBV20-1,CSASRDRGVATQYF
TRBV12-3/TRBV12-4,CASTERNTGELFF
TRBV6-5,CASSYRREYNEQFF
TRBV20-1,CSATQGGGNEKLFF
TRBV19,CASSTPAGQENYGYTF
TRBV12-3/TRBV12-4,CASKPGTSADTQYF
TRBV6-5,CASSYIGTSGRDTQYF
TRBV24-1,CATSEVAGGSQETQYF
TRBV14,CASRQDNEQFF
TRBV7-2,CASSSPRGGAETDTQYF
TRBV2,CASGGFNGGGNEQFF
TRBV4-3,CASSQERGAANTGELFF
TRBV18,CASSPGRVQPQHF
TRBV12-3/TRBV12-4,CASSRRVFDTEAFF
TRBV6-5,CASSRQGTSFGNEQFF
TRBV6-8,CASSVFGQGTDTQYF
TRBV4-1,CASSQGSGSADTQYF
TRBV6-2/TRBV6-3,CASSSGGRAINEQFF
TRBV11-3,CASSPSTGTVGDTQYF
TRBV12-3/TRBV12-4,CASSPPGPNTGELFF
TRBV20-1,CSAREFLESSYEQYF
TRBV30,CAWDQGAWNIQYF
TRBV6-5,CASSYFGTGDSPLHF
TRBV7-8,CASSFLYSRETQYF
TRBV7-2,CASSNRGRARSNEQFF
TRBV7-9,CASSFRQTSNTEAFF
TRBV20-1,CSATTSGTGTRTQYF
TRBV11-2,CASSLRVGRQASYNEQFF
TRBV12-3/TRBV12-4,CASSKDRADTQYF
TRBV20-1,CSAREGQGAGSNQPQHF
TRBV19,CASNIGTGGNQPQHF
TRBV7-6,CASSLMVRGTDTQYF
TRBV28,CASSPLQGWNEKLFF
TRBV20-1,CSARDARTNTEAFF
TRBV4-1,CASSPGQGTYYEQYF
TRBV12-3/TRBV12-4,CASSPTTGVNEQFF
TRBV15,CATSRDGTSGETQYF
TRBV12-5,CASAVQSAYEQYF
TRBV12-3/TRBV12-4,CASSSVRSSQPFF
TRBV4-3,CASSYRGENYGYTF
TRBV7-2,CASTLNRGLVNTEAFF
TRBV11-3,CASSLLDLGDTQYF
TRBV7-8,CASSLARVPRPTEAFF
TRBV7-2,CASSFGTGGNTEAFF
TRBV23-1,CASSQSRGGRRSGYTF
TRBV20-1,CSARAQGELGYGYTF
TRBV7-2,CASSSTGTDQETQYF
TRBV6-6,CASSDPQGRTEAFF
TRBV28,CASSFGRRVQFF
TRBV7-2,CASSLQAVPSF
TRBV12-5,CASGLTPTRTGELFF